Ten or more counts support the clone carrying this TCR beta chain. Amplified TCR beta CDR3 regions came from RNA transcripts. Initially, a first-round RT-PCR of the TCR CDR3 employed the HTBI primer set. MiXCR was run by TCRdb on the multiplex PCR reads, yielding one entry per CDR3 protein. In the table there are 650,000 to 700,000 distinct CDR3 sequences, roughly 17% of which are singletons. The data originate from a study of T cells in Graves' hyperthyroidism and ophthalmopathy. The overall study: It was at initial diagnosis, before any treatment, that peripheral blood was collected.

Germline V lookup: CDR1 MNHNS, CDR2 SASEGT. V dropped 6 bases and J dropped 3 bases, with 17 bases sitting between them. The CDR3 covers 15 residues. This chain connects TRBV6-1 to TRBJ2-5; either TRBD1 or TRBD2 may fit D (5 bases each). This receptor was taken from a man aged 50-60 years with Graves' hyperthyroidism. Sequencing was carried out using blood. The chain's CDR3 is CASRGTGSYEETQYF. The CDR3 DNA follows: TGTGCCAGCAGAGGGACCGGGTCGTACGAAGAGACCCAGTACTTC.